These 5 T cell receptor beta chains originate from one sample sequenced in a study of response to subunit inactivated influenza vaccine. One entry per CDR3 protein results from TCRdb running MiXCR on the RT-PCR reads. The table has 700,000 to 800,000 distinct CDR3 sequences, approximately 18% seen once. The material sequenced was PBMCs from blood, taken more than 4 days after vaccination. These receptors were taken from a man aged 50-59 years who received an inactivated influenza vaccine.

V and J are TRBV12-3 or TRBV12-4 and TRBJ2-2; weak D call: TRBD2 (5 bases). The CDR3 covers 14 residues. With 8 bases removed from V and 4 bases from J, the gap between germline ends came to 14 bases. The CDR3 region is CASGPGSPTGELFF. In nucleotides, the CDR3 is TGTGCCAGCGGACCGGGGTCGCCCACCGGGGAGCTGTTTTTT.

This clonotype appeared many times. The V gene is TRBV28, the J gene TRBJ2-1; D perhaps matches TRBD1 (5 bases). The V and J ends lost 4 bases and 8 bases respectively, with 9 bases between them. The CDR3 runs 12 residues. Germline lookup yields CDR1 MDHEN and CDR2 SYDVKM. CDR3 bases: TGTGCCAGCAGTTCCAGGGCCGATGAGCAGTTCTTC. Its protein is CASSSRADEQFF.

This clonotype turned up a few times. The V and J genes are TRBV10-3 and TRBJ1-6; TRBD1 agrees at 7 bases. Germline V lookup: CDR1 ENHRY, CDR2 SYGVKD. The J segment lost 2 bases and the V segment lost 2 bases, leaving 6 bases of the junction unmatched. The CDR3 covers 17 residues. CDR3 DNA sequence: TGTGCCATCAGTGAGCAAGATCAGGGGGCCTATAATTCACCCCTCCACTTT. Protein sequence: CAISEQDQGAYNSPLHF.

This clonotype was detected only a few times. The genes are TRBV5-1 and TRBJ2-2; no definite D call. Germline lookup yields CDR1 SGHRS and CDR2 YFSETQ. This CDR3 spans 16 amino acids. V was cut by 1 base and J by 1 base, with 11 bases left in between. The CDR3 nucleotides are TGCGCCAGCAGCTTGTTTCGCAGCCAGAACACCGGGGAGCTGTTTTTT. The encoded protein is CASSLFRSQNTGELFF.

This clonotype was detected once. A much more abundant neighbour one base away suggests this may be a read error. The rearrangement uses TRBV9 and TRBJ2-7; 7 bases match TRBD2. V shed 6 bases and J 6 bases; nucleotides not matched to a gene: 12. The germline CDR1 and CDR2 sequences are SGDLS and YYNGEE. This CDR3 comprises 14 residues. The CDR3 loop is CASIATAGVLEQYF. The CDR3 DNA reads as TGTGCCAGCATCGCAACGGCGGGAGTCCTCGAGCAGTACTTC.